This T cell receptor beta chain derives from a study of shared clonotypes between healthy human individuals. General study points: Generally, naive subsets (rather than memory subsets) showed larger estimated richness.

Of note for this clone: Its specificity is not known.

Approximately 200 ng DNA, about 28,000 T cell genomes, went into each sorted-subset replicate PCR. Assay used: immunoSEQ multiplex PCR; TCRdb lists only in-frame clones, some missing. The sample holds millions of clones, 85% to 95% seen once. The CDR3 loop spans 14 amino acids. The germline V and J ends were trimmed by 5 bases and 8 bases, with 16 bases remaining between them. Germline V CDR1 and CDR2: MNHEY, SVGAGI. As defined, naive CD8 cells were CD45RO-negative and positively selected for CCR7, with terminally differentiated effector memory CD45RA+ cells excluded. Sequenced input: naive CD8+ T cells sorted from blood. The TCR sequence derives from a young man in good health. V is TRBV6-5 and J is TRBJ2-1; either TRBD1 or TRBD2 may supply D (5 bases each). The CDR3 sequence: CASSLGTVGDEQFF. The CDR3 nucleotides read TGTGCCAGCAGTCTCGGGACGGTGGGGGATGAGCAGTTCTTC.